This T cell receptor beta chain was found in a study of T cell responses to AZD1222 COVID-19 vaccine. Assay: immunoSEQ multiplex PCR; the TCRdb copy retains only in-frame clones and omits some. The table includes approximately 120,000 clones, 70% to 90% detected once. V dropped 1 base and J dropped 6 bases, with 14 bases sitting between them. The CDR3 has 14 amino acids. Germline V lookup: CDR1 SGHRS, CDR2 YFSETQ. V usage is TRBV5-1 and J usage is TRBJ2-7; possibly TRBD1 for D (6 bases). This clonotype originated in an adult in good health. Material: peripheral blood, obtained on day 0 of AZD1222 vaccination. CDR3 DNA sequence: TGCGCCAGCAGCTTGACACAGGGAATGGGCGAGCAGTACTTC. Its translation is CASSLTQGMGEQYF.